Shown below are 24 T cell receptor beta chains from a single sample sequenced in a study of control samples from healthy donors and cancer patients. The method was immunoSEQ multiplex PCR; TCRdb's version includes in-frame clones alone and lacks a portion of them. The sample shows tens of thousands of clones, about 88% of them seen only once. The specimen sequenced was blood. Source of these receptors: a woman in her sixties or seventies in good health.

The V and J genes are TRBV3-1 (or the pseudogene TRBV3-2) and TRBJ1-4; TRBD1 matches 9 bases. Germline CDR1 is LGHDT and CDR2 is YNNKEL (reference sequence). With 3 bases clipped from V and 6 bases from J, the junction kept 5 bases outside the gene matches. The CDR3 contains 15 residues. The CDR3 here is CASSQTGGLDEKLFF. CDR3 nucleotide sequence: TGTGCCAGCAGCCAGACAGGGGGGTTGGATGAAAAACTGTTTTTT.

V and J are TRBV30 and TRBJ1-1; 8 bases are a match to TRBD1. CDR1 and CDR2 (germline): GTSNPN, SVGIG (reference sequence). The CDR3 extends over 13 amino acids. V was clipped by 0 bases and J by 10 bases; unmatched bases: 7. CDR3 sequence (DNA): TGTGCCTGGAGTGTACTCGACAGGGGATTAGCTTTCTTT. The encoded protein is CAWSVLDRGLAFF.

The chain couples TRBV3-1 (or the pseudogene TRBV3-2) to TRBJ2-1; the match to TRBD2 covers 8 bases. V trimming: 8 bases; J trimming: 3 bases; junction bases outside the gene matches: 9. The CDR3 covers 15 residues. Germline V gene sequence: CDR1 LGHDT, CDR2 YNNKEL (reference sequence). The CDR3 DNA reads as TGTGCCAGCCGTAACGGGGGGGCTAGCTACAATGAGCAGTTCTTC. Its protein product is CASRNGGASYNEQFF.

This clone is a singleton in its sample. V and J are TRBV27 and TRBJ1-2; 9 positions match TRBD1. The ends lost 8 bases at V and 3 bases at J; junction bases unmatched: 10. CDR3 length equals 15 residues. CDR1 MNHEY and CDR2 SMNVEV come from the germline V gene (reference sequence). The CDR3 bases are TGTGCCAGCCGCCGACCGGGACAGGGAGACTATGGCTACACCTTC. Translation: CASRRPGQGDYGYTF.

The chain employs TRBV20-1 and TRBJ2-7; D gene uncertain. CDR1 DFQATT and CDR2 SNEGSKA come from the germline V gene (reference sequence). The CDR3 has 10 residues. V shed 7 bases and J shed 7 bases, with 11 bases lying between them. CDR3 residues: CSVSEYEQYF. CDR3 in DNA: TGCAGTGTCTCTGAGTATGAGCAGTACTTC.

The rearrangement links TRBV5-1 to TRBJ1-4; no clear D. The CDR3 spans 16 residues. CDR1 is SGHRS and CDR2 is YFSETQ in the germline V gene. V was trimmed by 4 bases and J by 0 bases, leaving 13 bases between them. The CDR3 loop is CASSRVQLATNEKLFF. CDR3 bases: TGCGCCAGCAGCCGAGTTCAACTTGCAACTAATGAAAAACTGTTTTTT.

V is TRBV11-2 and J is TRBJ2-7, with D hard to call. Trimming took off 4 bases at V and 6 bases at J, with 7 bases between the two ends. Germline lookup yields CDR1 SGHAT and CDR2 FQNNGV. This CDR3 has 11 residues. The CDR3 spells CASSSEREQYF. The CDR3, as DNA: TGTGCCAGCAGCTCGGAGCGCGAGCAGTACTTC.

This rearrangement joins TRBV12-3 or TRBV12-4 to TRBJ1-1; D unresolved. The CDR3 spans 13 residues. Trimming pared 1 base from V and 8 bases from J, leaving 11 bases between. The CDR3 DNA reads TGTGCCAGCAGTTTAGAGCAGAAGTTAGAAGCTTTCTTT. Translating it yields CASSLEQKLEAFF.

This clone was observed once. The chain carries TRBV7-2 and TRBJ2-2; TRBD2 matches 14 bases. Germline assignment: CDR1 SGHTA and CDR2 FQGNSA. With V trimmed by 4 bases and J by 8 bases, 6 bases remained unmatched. This CDR3 region has 16 residues. The CDR3 DNA sequence: TGTGCCAGCAGCTCTAGACTAGCGGGAGGGTCAGGGGAGCTGTTTTTT. Translating it yields CASSSRLAGGSGELFF.

The chain couples TRBV11-2 to TRBJ2-2; D unresolved. Per germline, CDR1 SGHAT and CDR2 FQNNGV. This CDR3 comprises 16 residues. Deletions cut 3 bases from V and 0 bases from J, with 11 bases between. CDR3 in DNA: TGTGCCAGCAGCTTTTTGTGGGGAACGAACACCGGGGAGCTGTTTTTT. Protein product: CASSFLWGTNTGELFF. The full variable domain, in which reference TRBV11-2 and TRBJ2-2 provide the parts outside the CDR3, is EAGVAQSPRYKIIEKRQSVAFWCNPISGHATLYWYQQILGQGPKLLIQFQNNGVVDDSQLPKDRFSAERLKGVDSTLKIQPAKLEDSAVYLCASSFLWGTNTGELFFGEGSRLTVL.

The rearrangement joins TRBV2 to TRBJ1-1, with 8 positions matching TRBD1. Germline CDR1 and CDR2: SNHLY and FYNNEI. Trimming took 7 bases from V and 11 from J; bases not matched to a gene: 9. The CDR3 sequence is 12 residues long. The CDR3 protein is CASTDRGSWAFF. The CDR3 DNA follows: TGTGCCAGCACCGACAGGGGTAGTTGGGCTTTCTTT.

The V call is TRBV19, the J call TRBJ1-1; a possible D gene is TRBD1 (6 bases). Trimming removed 1 base at V and 4 bases at J, with 13 bases between. CDR3 size: 15 residues. CDR1 LNHDA and CDR2 SQIVND come from the germline V gene (reference sequence). The CDR3 here is CASSIGGAGRTEAFF. The CDR3 coding sequence is TGTGCCAGTAGTATAGGGGGGGCAGGGCGCACTGAAGCTTTCTTT.

This chain connects TRBV3-1 (or the pseudogene TRBV3-2) to TRBJ1-2; the match to TRBD1 covers 7 bases. V trimming: 4 bases; J trimming: 2 bases; junction bases outside the gene matches: 7. The length of the CDR3 is 15 residues. Germline-derived CDR1 and CDR2 are LGHDT and YNNKEL (reference sequence). Here the CDR3 DNA reads TGTGCCAGCAGCCTTCCCGGGACAGCCAACTATGGCTACACCTTC. It codes for CASSLPGTANYGYTF.

This clone appeared a single time. The V and J genes are TRBV23-1 and TRBJ2-1; 16 bases align to TRBD2. TRBV23-1 is labeled an ORF, and its function is uncertain. V dropped 3 bases and J dropped 8; count of bases not matched to a gene: 7. This CDR3 contains 17 residues. The CDR3 protein is CASSHPGLAGGHHEQFF. Here the CDR3 DNA reads TGCGCCAGCAGTCACCCGGGACTAGCGGGGGGGCACCATGAGCAGTTCTTC.

The gene calls are TRBV7-2 and TRBJ1-1; D is uncertain. Trimming removed 1 base from V and 1 base from J, with 1 base in between. This CDR3 region has 12 residues. Germline V CDR1 and CDR2: SGHTA, FQGNSA. As DNA, the CDR3 is TGTGCCAGCAGCTTAGAGAACACTGAAGCTTTCTTT. This gives the protein CASSLENTEAFF.

V gene TRBV5-1 combines with J gene TRBJ1-1, with D possibly being TRBD1 (5 bases). The germline V gene has CDR1 SGHRS and CDR2 YFSETQ. The CDR3 is made up of 14 amino acids. V was pared by 1 base and J by 5 bases, with 12 bases between. This CDR3 reads CASSLQGLITEAFF. For the CDR3, the DNA is TGCGCCAGCAGCTTGCAGGGCTTAATAACTGAAGCTTTCTTT.

V usage is TRBV30 and J usage is TRBJ2-4, with a tentative D call TRBD1 (6 bases). There are 14 residues in the CDR3. Trimming left V 7 bases short and J 0 bases short, with 13 bases between. The germline V gene has CDR1 GTSNPN and CDR2 SVGIG (reference sequence). The CDR3 DNA follows: TGTGCCTCACAGGACAGCTTAGCCAAAAACATTCAGTACTTC. Translating it yields CASQDSLAKNIQYF.

The chain has TRBV5-1 and TRBJ2-7; D ambiguous. CDR1 and CDR2 (germline): SGHRS, YFSETQ. The ends were cut back, 6 bases at V and 3 bases at J, with 13 bases in the middle. This CDR3 spans 13 amino acids. The CDR3, as DNA: TGCGCCAGCACAGGCGCGTCCTTCTACGAGCAGTACTTC. It encodes CASTGASFYEQYF.

This chain joins TRBV5-4 and TRBJ2-5; 10 bases are shared with TRBD1. CDR3 size: 14 residues. The V segment lost 7 bases and the J segment 2 bases; nucleotides outside the gene matches: 5. Germline CDR1 and CDR2: SGHNT and YYREEE (reference sequence). The CDR3 sequence: CASYRTGGQETQYF. The CDR3 coding sequence is TGTGCCAGCTACCGGACAGGGGGTCAAGAGACCCAGTACTTC.

The chain recombines TRBV9 with TRBJ1-6, with D tentatively TRBD1 (6 bases). CDR3 size: 15 residues. Germline V gene data show CDR1 as SGDLS and CDR2 as YYNGEE. Between the trimmed V and J ends, which lost 4 bases and 5 bases, there was a span of 13 bases. DNA of the CDR3: TGTGCCAGCAGCCTTAACGCAGGGGATAATTCACCCCTCCACTTT. This codes for CASSLNAGDNSPLHF.

The CDR3 here is CASTSRGSGGTEAFF. The CDR3 nucleotides are TGTGCCAGTACCTCGAGAGGGTCAGGGGGCACTGAAGCTTTCTTT. The gene calls are TRBV19 and TRBJ1-1; TRBD1 matches 7 bases. J lost 4 bases, V lost 7 bases, and 12 bases had no gene match. The CDR3 runs 15 residues. Germline CDR1 LNHDA, CDR2 SQIVND (reference sequence). Combining the CDR3 with reference TRBV19 and TRBJ1-1 gives the whole variable domain DGGITQSPKYLFRKEGQNVTLSCEQNLNHDAMYWYRQDPGQGLRLIYYSQIVNDFQKGDIAEGYSVSREKKESFPLTVTSAQKNPTAFYLCASTSRGSGGTEAFFGQGTRLTVV.

The chain joins TRBV19 to TRBJ1-1; D remains unclear. The CDR3 is 15 residues long. Germline V lookup: CDR1 LNHDA, CDR2 SQIVND (reference sequence). Trimming cost V 5 bases and J 4 bases, with 17 bases left between them. CDR3 bases: TGTGCCAGTAGTCAGCGACTTACAGCTAGCACTGAAGCTTTCTTT. Protein: CASSQRLTASTEAFF.

The gene calls are TRBV30 and TRBJ1-4, with D possibly being TRBD1 (6 bases). The germline V gene has CDR1 GTSNPN and CDR2 SVGIG (reference sequence). The V end was cut by 7 bases, the J end by 2 bases, with 8 bases between. CDR3 length: 12 residues. The CDR3 spells CASGVTNEKLFF. DNA for the CDR3: TGTGCCTCAGGGGTTACTAATGAAAAACTGTTTTTT.

V is TRBV19 and J is TRBJ1-1; D remains unclear. The CDR3 runs 18 residues. The V end was cut by 3 bases, the J end by 3 bases, with 23 bases between. Germline V gives CDR1 LNHDA, CDR2 SQIVND (reference sequence). The CDR3 reads CASSMGRAGISLDTEAFF. In nucleotides, the CDR3 is TGTGCCAGTAGTATGGGTAGGGCCGGGATTTCCTTAGACACTGAAGCTTTCTTT.